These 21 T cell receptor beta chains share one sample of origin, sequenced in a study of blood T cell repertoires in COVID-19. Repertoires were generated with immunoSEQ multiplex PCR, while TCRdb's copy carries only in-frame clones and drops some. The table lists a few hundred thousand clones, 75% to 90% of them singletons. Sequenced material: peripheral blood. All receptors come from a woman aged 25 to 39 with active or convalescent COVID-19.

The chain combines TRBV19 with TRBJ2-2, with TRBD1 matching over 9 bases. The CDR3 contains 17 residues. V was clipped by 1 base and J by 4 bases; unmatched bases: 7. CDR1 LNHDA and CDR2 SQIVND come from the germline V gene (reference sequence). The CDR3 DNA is TGTGCCAGTAGTATAGGACAGGGGGGGATCTTCACCGGGGAGCTGTTTTTT. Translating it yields CASSIGQGGIFTGELFF.

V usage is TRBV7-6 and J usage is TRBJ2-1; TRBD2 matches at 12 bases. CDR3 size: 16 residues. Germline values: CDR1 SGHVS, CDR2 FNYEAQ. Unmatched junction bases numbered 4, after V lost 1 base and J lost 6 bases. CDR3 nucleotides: TGTGCCAGCAGCTTAGAGACTAGCGGGGGAACCAATGAGCAGTTCTTC. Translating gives CASSLETSGGTNEQFF.

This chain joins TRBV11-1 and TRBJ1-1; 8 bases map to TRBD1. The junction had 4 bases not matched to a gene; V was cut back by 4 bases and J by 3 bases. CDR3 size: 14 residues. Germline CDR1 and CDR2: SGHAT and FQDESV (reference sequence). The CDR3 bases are TGTGCCAGCAGCTACGGACAGGGATACACTGAAGCTTTCTTT. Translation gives CASSYGQGYTEAFF.

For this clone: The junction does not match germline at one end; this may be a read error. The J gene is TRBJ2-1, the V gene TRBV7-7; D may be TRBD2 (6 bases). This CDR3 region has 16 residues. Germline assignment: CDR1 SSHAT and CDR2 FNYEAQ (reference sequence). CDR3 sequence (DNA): TGTGCTAGCAGCCGAATCGGGCTGGGGACTGCCAATGAGCAGTTCTTC. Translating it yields CASSRIGLGTANEQFF.

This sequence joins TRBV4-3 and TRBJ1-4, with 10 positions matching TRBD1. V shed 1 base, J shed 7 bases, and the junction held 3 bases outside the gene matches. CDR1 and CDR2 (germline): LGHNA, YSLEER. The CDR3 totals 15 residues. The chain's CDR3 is CASSQGQGASEKLFF. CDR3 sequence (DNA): TGCGCCAGCAGCCAAGGACAGGGGGCTAGTGAAAAACTGTTTTTT.

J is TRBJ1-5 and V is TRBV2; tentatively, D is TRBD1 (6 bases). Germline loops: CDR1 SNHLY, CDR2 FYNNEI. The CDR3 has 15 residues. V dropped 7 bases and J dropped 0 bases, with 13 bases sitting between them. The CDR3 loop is CASTRQAYSNQPQHF. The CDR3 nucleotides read TGTGCCAGCACCCGACAGGCCTATAGCAATCAGCCCCAGCATTTT.

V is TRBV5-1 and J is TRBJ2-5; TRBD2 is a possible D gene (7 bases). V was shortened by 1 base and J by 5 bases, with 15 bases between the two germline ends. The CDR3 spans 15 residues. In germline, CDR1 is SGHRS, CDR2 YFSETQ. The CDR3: CASSLHAGASETQYF. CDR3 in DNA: TGCGCCAGCAGCTTGCATGCGGGGGCTAGCGAGACCCAGTACTTC.

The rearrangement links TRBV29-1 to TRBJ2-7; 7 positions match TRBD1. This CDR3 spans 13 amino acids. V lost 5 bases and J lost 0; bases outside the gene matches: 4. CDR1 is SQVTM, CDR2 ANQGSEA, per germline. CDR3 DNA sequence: TGCAGCGTTCGGGACAGCTTCTCCTACGAGCAGTACTTC. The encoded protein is CSVRDSFSYEQYF.

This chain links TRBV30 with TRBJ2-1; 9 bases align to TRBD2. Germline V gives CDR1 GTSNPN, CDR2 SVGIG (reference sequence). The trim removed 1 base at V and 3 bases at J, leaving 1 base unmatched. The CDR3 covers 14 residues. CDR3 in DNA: TGTGCCTGGAGTGGGCGGGGGGGCTACAATGAGCAGTTCTTC. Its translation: CAWSGRGGYNEQFF.

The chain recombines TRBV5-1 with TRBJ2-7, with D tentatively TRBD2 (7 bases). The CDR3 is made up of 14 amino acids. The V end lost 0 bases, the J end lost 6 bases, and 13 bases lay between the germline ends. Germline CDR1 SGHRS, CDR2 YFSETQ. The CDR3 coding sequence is TGCGCCAGCAGCTTGGCCGGGGGGCGCGCCGAGCAGTACTTC. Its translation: CASSLAGGRAEQYF.

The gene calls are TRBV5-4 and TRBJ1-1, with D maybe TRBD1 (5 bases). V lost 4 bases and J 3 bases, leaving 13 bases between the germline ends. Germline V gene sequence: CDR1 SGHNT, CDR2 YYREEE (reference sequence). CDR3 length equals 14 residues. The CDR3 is CASSLAGGYTEAFF. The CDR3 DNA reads TGTGCCAGCAGCCTAGCGGGGGGATACACTGAAGCTTTCTTT.

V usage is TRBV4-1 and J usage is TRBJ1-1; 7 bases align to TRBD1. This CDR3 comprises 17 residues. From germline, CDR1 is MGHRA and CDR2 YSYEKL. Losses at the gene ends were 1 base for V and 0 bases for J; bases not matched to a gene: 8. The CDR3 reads CASSQVRTGPMNTEAFF. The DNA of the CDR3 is TGCGCCAGCAGCCAAGTTCGGACAGGTCCTATGAACACTGAAGCTTTCTTT.

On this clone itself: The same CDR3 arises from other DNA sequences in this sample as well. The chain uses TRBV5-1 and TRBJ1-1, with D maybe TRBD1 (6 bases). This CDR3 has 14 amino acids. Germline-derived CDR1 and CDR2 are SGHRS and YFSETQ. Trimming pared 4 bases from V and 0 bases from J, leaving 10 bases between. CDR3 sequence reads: CASSLGTLNTEAFF. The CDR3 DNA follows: TGCGCCAGCAGCCTCGGGACACTGAACACTGAAGCTTTCTTT.

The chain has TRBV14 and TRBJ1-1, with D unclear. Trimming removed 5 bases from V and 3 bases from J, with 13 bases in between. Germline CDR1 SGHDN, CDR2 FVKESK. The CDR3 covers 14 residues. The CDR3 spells CASSVVGVYTEAFF. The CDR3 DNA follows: TGTGCCAGCAGCGTCGTAGGAGTGTACACTGAAGCTTTCTTT.

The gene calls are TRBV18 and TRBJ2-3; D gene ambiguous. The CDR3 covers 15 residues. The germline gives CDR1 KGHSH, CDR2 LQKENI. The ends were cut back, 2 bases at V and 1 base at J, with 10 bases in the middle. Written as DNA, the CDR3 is TGTGCCAGCTCACCAATCCCTAGTGGCACAGATACGCAGTATTTT. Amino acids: CASSPIPSGTDTQYF.

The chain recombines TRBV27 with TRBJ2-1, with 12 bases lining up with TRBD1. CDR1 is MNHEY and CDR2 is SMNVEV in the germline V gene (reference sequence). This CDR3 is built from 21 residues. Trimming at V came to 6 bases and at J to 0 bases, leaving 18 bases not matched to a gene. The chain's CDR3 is CASSVPLGQGALPSSYNEQFF. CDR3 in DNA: TGTGCCAGCAGCGTACCCTTGGGACAGGGGGCTCTTCCGAGCTCCTACAATGAGCAGTTCTTC.

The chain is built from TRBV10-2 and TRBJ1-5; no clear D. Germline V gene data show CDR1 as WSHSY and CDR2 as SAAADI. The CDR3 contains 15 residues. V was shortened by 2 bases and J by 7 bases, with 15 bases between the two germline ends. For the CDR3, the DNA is TGCGCCAGCAGTGAGGCGGATTCCTCGGGGCAGCCCCAGCATTTT. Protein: CASSEADSSGQPQHF.

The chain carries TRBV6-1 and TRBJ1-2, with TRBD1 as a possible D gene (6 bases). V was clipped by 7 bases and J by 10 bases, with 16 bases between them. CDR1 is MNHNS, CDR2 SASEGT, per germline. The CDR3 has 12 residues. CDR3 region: CASTQAGVDYTF. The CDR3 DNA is TGTGCCAGCACCCAGGCAGGGGTAGACTACACCTTC.

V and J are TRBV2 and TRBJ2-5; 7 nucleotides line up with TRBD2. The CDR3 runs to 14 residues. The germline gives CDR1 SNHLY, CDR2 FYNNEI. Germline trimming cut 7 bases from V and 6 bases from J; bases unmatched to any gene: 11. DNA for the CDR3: TGTGCCAGCACCCCTGACGGGGGAGGGAAGACCCAGTACTTC. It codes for CASTPDGGGKTQYF.

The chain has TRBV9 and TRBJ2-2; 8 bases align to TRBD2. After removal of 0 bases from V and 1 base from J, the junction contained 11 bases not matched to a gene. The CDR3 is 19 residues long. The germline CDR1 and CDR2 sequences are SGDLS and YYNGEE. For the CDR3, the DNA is TGTGCCAGCAGCGTAGGCCCTCTGAGGCTAGCGGGGAACACCGGGGAGCTGTTTTTT. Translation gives CASSVGPLRLAGNTGELFF.

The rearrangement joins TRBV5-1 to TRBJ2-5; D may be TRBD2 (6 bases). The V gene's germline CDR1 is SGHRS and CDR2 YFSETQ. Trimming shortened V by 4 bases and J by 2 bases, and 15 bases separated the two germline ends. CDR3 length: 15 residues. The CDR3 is CASSRQGTSQETQYF. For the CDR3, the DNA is TGCGCCAGCAGCCGACAAGGGACTTCACAAGAGACCCAGTACTTC.